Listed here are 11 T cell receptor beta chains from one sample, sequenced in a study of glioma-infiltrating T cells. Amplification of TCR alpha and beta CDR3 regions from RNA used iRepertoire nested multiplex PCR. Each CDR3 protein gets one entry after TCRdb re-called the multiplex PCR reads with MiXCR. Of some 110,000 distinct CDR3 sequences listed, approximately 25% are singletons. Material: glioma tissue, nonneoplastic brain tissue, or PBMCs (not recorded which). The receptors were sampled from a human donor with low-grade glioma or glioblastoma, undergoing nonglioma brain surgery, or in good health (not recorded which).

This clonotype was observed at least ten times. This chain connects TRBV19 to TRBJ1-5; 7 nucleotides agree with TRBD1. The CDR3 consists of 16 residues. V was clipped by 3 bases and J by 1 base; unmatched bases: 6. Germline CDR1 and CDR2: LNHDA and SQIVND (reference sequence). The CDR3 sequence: CASSMTTGLSNQPQHF. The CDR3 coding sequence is TGTGCCAGTAGTATGACGACAGGGTTAAGCAATCAGCCCCAGCATTTT.

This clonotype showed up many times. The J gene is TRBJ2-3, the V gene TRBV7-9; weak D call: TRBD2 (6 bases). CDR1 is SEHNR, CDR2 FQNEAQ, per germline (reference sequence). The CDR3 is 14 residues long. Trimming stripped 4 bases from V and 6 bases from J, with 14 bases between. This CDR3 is CASSSALSGDTQYF. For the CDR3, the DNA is TGTGCCAGCAGCTCAGCCCTAAGCGGGGATACGCAGTATTTT.

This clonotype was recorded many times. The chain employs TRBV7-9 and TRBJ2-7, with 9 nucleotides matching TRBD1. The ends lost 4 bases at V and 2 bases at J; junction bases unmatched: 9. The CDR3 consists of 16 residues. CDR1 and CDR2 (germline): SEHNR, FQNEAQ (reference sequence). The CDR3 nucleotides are TGTGCCAGCAGCTCGCTTCTGGGACAGGGAACCTACGAGCAGTACTTC. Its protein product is CASSSLLGQGTYEQYF.

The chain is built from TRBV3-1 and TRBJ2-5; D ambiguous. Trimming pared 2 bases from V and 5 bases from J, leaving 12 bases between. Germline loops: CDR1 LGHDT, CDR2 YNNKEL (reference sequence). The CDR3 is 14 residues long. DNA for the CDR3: TGTGCCAGCAGCCAAAATAGGATATCGGAGACCCAGTACTTC. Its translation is CASSQNRISETQYF.

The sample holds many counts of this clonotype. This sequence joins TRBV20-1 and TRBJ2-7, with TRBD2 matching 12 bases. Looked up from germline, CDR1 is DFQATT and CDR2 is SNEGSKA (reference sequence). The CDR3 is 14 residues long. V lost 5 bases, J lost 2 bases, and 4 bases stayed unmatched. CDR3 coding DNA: TGCAGTGCTGGAAGACTAGCGGGGGCCTACGAGCAGTACTTC. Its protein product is CSAGRLAGAYEQYF.

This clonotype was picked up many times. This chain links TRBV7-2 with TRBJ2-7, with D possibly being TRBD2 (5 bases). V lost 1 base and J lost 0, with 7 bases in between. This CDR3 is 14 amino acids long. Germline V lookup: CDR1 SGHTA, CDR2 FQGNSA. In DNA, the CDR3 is TGTGCCAGCAGCTTAGATGGGAGCTCCTACGAGCAGTACTTC. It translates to CASSLDGSSYEQYF.

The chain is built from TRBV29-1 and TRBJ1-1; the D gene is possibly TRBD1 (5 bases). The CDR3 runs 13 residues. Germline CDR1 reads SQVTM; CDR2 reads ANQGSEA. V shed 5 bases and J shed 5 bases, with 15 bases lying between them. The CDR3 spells CSVSTEGETEAFF. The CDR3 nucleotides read TGCAGCGTTTCGACAGAGGGCGAGACTGAAGCTTTCTTT.

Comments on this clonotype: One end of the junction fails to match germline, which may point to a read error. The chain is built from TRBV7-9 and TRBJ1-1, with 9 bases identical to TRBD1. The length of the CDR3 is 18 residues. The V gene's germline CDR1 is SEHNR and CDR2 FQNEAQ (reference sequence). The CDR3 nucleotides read TGTGCCATCAGCTTAGCGCTATGGGACAGGGCTGGGACTACTGAAGCTTTCTTT. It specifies CAISLALWDRAGTTEAFF. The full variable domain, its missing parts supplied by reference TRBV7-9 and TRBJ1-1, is DTGVSQNPRHKITKRGQNVTFRCDPISEHNRLYWYRQTLGQGPEFLTYFQNEAQLEKSRLLSDRFSAERPKGSFSTLEIQRTEQGDSAMYLCAISLALWDRAGTTEAFFGQGTRLTVV.

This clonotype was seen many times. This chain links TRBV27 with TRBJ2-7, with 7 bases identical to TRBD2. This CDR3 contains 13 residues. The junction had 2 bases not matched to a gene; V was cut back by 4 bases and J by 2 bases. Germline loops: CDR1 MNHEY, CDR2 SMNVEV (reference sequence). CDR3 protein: CASSSSGAYEQYF. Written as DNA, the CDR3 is TGTGCCAGCAGTTCCAGCGGGGCCTACGAGCAGTACTTC.

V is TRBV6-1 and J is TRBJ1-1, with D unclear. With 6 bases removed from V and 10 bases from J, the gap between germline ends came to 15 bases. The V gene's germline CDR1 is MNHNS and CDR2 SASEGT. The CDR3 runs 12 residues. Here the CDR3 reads CASSPYGSGAFF. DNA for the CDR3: TGTGCCAGCAGCCCGTACGGCTCTGGAGCTTTCTTT.

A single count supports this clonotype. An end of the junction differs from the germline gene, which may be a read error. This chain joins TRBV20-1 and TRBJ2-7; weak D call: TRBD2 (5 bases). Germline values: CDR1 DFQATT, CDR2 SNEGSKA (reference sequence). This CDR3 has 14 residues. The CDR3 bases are TGCAGTGATAGAGGGCTGGAGATTCCCTACGAGCAGTACTTC. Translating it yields CSDRGLEIPYEQYF.